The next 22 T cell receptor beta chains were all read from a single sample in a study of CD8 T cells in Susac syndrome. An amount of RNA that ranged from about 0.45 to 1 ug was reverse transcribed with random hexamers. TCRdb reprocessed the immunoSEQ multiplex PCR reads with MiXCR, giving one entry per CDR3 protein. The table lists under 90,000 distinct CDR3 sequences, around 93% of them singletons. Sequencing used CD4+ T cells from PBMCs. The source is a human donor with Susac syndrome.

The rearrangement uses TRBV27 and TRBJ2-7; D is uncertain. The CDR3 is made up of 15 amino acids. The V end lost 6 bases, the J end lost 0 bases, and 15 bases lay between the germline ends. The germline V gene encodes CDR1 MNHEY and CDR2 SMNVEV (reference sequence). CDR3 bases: TGTGCCAGCAGCCCTCGGGCCCAGAGCTCCTACGAGCAGTACTTC. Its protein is CASSPRAQSSYEQYF.

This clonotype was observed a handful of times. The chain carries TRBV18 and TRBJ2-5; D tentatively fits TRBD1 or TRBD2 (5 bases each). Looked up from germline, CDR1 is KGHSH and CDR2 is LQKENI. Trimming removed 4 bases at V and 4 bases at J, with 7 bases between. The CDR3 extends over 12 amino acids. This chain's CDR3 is CASSQGRETQYF. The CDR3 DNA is TGTGCCAGCTCACAGGGGAGAGAGACCCAGTACTTC.

The CDR3 sequence: CASSLVRGDTQYF. The CDR3 DNA reads as TGTGCCAGCAGCTTAGTACGGGGGGATACGCAGTATTTT. This chain links TRBV7-8 with TRBJ2-3, with D possibly being TRBD2 (6 bases). Germline CDR1 is SGHVS and CDR2 is FQNEAQ. Trimming shortened V by 1 base and J by 6 bases, and 8 bases separated the two germline ends. This CDR3 is 13 amino acids long.

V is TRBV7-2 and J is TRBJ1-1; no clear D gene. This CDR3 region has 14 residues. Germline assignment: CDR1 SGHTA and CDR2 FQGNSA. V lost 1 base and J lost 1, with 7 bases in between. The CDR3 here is CASSLDSGNTEAFF. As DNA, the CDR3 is TGTGCCAGCAGCTTAGACAGCGGGAACACTGAAGCTTTCTTT.

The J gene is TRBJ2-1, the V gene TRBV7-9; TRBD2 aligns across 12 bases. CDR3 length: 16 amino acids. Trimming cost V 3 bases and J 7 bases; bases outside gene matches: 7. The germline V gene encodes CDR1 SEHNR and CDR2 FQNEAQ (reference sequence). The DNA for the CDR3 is TGTGCCAGCAGCTTGACTAGCGGGAGAACAGTGAATGAGCAGTTCTTC. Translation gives CASSLTSGRTVNEQFF.

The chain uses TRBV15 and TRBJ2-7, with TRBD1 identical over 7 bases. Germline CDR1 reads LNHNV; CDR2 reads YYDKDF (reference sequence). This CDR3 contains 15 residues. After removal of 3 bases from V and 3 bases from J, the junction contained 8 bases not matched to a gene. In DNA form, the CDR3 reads TGTGCCACCAGCAGTTCGACAGGGCCCGGCTACGAGCAGTACTTC. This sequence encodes CATSSSTGPGYEQYF.

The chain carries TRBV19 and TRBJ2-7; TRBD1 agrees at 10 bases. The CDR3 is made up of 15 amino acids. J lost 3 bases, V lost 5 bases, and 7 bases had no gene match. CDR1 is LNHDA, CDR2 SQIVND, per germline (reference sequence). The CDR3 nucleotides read TGTGCCAGTAGTCTATCCGGGACAGGGGTCTACGAGCAGTACTTC. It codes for CASSLSGTGVYEQYF.

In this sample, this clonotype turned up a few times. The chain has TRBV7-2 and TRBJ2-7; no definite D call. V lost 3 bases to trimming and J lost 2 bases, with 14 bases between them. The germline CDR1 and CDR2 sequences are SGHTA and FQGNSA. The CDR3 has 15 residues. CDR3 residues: CASSLGPLKTYEQYF. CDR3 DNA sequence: TGTGCCAGCAGCTTGGGTCCCCTCAAAACCTACGAGCAGTACTTC.

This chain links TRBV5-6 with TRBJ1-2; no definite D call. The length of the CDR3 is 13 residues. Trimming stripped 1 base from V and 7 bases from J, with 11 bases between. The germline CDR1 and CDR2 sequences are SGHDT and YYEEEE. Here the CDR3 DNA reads TGTGCCAGCAGCTTGTCCGAATATGTTGGCTACACCTTC. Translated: CASSLSEYVGYTF.

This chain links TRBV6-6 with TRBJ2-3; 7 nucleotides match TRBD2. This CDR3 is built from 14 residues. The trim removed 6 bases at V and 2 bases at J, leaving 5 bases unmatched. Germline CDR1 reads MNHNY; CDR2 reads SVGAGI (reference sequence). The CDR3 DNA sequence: TGTGCCAGCAGAACCGGGGGGTCCACAGATACGCAGTATTTT. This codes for CASRTGGSTDTQYF.

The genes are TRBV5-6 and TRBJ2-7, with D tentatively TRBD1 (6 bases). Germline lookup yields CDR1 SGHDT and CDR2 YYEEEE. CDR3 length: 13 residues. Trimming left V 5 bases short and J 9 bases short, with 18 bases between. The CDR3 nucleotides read TGTGCCAGCAGACGTAGACAGGTGCCGGGGCAGTACTTC. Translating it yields CASRRRQVPGQYF.

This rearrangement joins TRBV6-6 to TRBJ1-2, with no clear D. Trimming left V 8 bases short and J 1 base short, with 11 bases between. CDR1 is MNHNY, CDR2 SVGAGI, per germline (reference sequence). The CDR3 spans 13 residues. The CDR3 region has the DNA TGTGCCAGCCTCAGGAGTTATAACTATGGCTACACCTTC. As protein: CASLRSYNYGYTF.

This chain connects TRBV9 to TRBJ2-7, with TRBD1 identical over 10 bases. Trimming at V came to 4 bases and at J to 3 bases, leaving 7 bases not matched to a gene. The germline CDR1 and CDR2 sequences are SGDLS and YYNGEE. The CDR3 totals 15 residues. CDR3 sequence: CASSPRGQGNYEQYF. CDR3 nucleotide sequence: TGTGCCAGCAGCCCGCGGGGACAGGGGAACTACGAGCAGTACTTC.

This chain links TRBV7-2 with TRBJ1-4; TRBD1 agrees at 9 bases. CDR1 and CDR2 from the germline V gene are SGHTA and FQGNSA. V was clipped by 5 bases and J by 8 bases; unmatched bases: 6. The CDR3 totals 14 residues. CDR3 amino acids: CASSLTGGGEKLFF. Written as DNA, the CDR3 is TGTGCCAGCAGCCTGACAGGGGGTGGCGAAAAACTGTTTTTT.

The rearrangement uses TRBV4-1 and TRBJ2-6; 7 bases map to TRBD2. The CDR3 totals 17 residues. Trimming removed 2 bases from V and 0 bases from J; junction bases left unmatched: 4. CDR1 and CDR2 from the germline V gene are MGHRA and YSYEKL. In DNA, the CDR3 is TGCGCCAGCAGCCAAACTCGGGGGGTCTCTGGGGCCAACGTCCTGACTTTC. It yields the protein CASSQTRGVSGANVLTF.

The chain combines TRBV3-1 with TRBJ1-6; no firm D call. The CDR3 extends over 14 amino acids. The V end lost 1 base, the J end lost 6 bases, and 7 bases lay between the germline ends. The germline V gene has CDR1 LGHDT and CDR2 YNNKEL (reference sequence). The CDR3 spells CASSQVGGNSPLHF. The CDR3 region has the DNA TGTGCCAGCAGCCAAGTAGGAGGTAATTCACCCCTCCACTTT. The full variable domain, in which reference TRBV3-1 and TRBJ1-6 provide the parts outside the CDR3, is DTAVSQTPKYLVTQMGNDKSIKCEQNLGHDTMYWYKQDSKKFLKIMFSYNNKELIINETVPNRFSPKSPDKAHLNLHINSLELGDSAVYFCASSQVGGNSPLHFGNGTRLTVT.

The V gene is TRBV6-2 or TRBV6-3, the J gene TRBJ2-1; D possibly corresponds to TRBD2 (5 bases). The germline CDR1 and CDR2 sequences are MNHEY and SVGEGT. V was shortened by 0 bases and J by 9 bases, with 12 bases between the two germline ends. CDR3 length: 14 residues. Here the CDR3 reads CASSYSTMRVEQFF. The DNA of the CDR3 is TGTGCCAGCAGTTACTCAACCATGAGGGTTGAGCAGTTCTTC.

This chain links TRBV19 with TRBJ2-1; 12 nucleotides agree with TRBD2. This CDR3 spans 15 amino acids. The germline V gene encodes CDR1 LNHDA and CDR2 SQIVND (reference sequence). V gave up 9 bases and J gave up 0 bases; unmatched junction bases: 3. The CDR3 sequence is CASTSGGISYNEQFF. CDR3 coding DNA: TGTGCCAGCACTAGCGGGGGGATCTCCTACAATGAGCAGTTCTTC.

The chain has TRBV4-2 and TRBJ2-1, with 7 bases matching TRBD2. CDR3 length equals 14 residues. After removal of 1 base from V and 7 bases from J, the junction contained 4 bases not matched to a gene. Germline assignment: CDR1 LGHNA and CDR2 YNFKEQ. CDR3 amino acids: CASSQGASGNEQFF. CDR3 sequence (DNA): TGTGCCAGCAGCCAAGGAGCTAGCGGAAATGAGCAGTTCTTC.

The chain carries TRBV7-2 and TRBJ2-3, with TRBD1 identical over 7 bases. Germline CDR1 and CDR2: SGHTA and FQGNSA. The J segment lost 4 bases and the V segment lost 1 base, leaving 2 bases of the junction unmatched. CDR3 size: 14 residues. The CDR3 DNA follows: TGTGCCAGCAGCTTAGGGACAGGCGCAGATACGCAGTATTTT. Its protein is CASSLGTGADTQYF.

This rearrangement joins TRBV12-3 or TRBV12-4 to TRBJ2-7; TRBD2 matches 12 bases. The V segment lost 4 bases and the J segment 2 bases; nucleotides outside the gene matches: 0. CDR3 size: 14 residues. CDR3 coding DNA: TGTGCCAGCAGTTGGACTAGCGGGACCTACGAGCAGTACTTC. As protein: CASSWTSGTYEQYF.

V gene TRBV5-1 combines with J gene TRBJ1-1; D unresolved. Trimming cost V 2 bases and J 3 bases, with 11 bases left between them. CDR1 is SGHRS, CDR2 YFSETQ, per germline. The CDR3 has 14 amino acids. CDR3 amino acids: CASSFGTPHTEAFF. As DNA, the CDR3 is TGCGCCAGCAGCTTCGGAACTCCCCACACTGAAGCTTTCTTT.